The 10 T cell receptor beta chains below all came from one sample that was sequenced in a study of somatic mutations in cytotoxic T cells in rheumatoid arthritis (dated by TCRdb to about 2017). Library creation used the immunoSEQ multiplex PCR assay. The immuneACCESS repertoire file appears here via TCRdb, limited to in-frame rearrangements. These files lack a portion of the clones; in checked studies, under half of the deficit traces to unresolved V genes, and the cause of the others is not known. The sample contains 15,000 to 20,000 clones, about 80% of them found a single time. The ten largest account for 28% of the sample. The sample was CD8+ T cells sorted from blood. The source of these receptors is an adult with rheumatoid arthritis.

V usage is TRBV10-3 and J usage is TRBJ2-5; D unclear. V shed 10 bases and J shed 5 bases, with 23 bases lying between them. The germline V gene has CDR1 ENHRY and CDR2 SYGVKD. The CDR3 runs 15 residues. The CDR3 loop reads CATVFGPAAAETQYF. The CDR3 nucleotides read TGTGCCACCGTTTTTGGACCCGCCGCCGCCGAGACCCAGTACTTC.

The chain couples TRBV10-3 to TRBJ2-7; 8 bases map to TRBD1. The CDR3 is 13 amino acids. Germline V gene data show CDR1 as ENHRY and CDR2 as SYGVKD. Losses at the gene ends were 6 bases for V and 2 bases for J; bases not matched to a gene: 3. CDR3 residues: CAIRTGATYEQYF. CDR3 in DNA: TGTGCCATCAGGACAGGGGCTACCTACGAGCAGTACTTC.

The CDR3 bases are TGTGCCAGCAGCCCCTACCCACTAGCGGGAGGCCTCACAGATACGCAGTATTTT. It is translated as CASSPYPLAGGLTDTQYF. V usage is TRBV7-8 and J usage is TRBJ2-3, with 12 bases fitting TRBD2. J lost 2 bases, V lost 5 bases, and 11 bases had no gene match. CDR1 and CDR2 from the germline V gene are SGHVS and FQNEAQ. The CDR3 is made up of 18 amino acids.

The rearrangement joins TRBV27 to TRBJ2-6; D not certain. Looked up from germline, CDR1 is MNHEY and CDR2 is SMNVEV (reference sequence). Trimming took 3 bases from V and 5 from J, leaving 5 bases between them. This CDR3 is 13 amino acids long. This CDR3 reads CASSLRWANVLTF. As DNA, the CDR3 is TGTGCCAGCAGTTTGCGGTGGGCCAACGTCCTGACTTTC.

The chain has TRBV10-1 and TRBJ2-7; D not resolved. The germline V and J ends were trimmed by 3 bases and 5 bases, with 8 bases remaining between them. Germline V lookup: CDR1 WNHNN, CDR2 SYGVQD (reference sequence). The CDR3 contains 12 residues. This CDR3 reads CASSDSGNEQYF. CDR3 DNA: TGCGCCAGCAGTGATTCGGGTAACGAGCAGTACTTC.

The rearrangement joins TRBV7-8 to TRBJ1-5, with D unresolved. V lost 2 bases, J lost 4 bases, and 15 bases lay in between. The CDR3 loop spans 16 amino acids. The germline CDR1 and CDR2 sequences are SGHVS and FQNEAQ. CDR3 sequence: CASSLPPGGGNQPQHF. In DNA form, the CDR3 reads TGTGCCAGCAGCTTACCCCCCGGAGGAGGGAATCAGCCCCAGCATTTT.

This rearrangement joins TRBV6-1 to TRBJ2-3; D is perhaps TRBD2 (5 bases). CDR3 length: 15 residues. CDR1 and CDR2 (germline): MNHNS, SASEGT. Trimming removed 8 bases from V and 0 bases from J, with 15 bases in between. CDR3 nucleotide sequence: TGTGCCAGCGTATATAGCGTATCTAGCACAGATACGCAGTATTTT. This translates into CASVYSVSSTDTQYF.

This chain uses TRBV6-5 with TRBJ2-7; D is unresolved. This CDR3 has 13 amino acids. Germline CDR1 is MNHEY and CDR2 is SVGAGI. The V gene lost 7 bases and the J gene lost 3 bases, with 13 bases spanning the gap. DNA of the CDR3: TGTGCCAGCACGGGTGGTAACAACTACGAGCAGTACTTC. This codes for CASTGGNNYEQYF.

This chain joins TRBV19 and TRBJ2-5; D may correspond to TRBD1 or TRBD2 (5 bases each). This CDR3 is built from 15 residues. With 7 bases removed from V and 0 bases from J, the gap between germline ends came to 15 bases. CDR1 and CDR2 from the germline V gene are LNHDA and SQIVND (reference sequence). The CDR3 region has the DNA TGTGCCAGTAACCCGGGACCCCCGTACCAAGAGACCCAGTACTTC. Its translation: CASNPGPPYQETQYF.

The rearrangement joins TRBV6-1 to TRBJ1-2, with D perhaps matching TRBD1 (6 bases). Trimming shortened V by 6 bases and J by 7 bases, and 15 bases separated the two germline ends. The CDR3 extends over 13 amino acids. CDR1 is MNHNS and CDR2 is SASEGT in the germline V gene. As DNA, the CDR3 is TGTGCCAGCAGCCCGGGACAAGTTCGTGGCTACACCTTC. Protein: CASSPGQVRGYTF.